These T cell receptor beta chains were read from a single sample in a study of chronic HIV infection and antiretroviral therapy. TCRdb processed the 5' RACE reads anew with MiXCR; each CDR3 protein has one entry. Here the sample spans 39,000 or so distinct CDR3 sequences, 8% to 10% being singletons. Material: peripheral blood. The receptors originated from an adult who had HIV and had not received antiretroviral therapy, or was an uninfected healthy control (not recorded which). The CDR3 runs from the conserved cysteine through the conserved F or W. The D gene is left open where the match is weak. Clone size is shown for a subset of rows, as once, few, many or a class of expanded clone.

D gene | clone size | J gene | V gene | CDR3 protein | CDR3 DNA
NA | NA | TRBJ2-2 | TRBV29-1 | CSVRTALRPGELFF | TGCAGCGTTCGGACAGCGCTTAGGCCCGGGGAGCTGTTTTTT
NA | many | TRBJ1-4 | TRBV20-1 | CSAYRREKLFF | TGCAGTGCATACCGGAGGGAAAAACTGTTTTTT
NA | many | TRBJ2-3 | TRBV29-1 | CSVDNSHTDTQYF | TGCAGCGTTGATAACAGTCACACAGATACGCAGTATTTT
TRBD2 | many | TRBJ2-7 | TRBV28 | CASSLIRGGGSREQYF | TGTGCCAGCAGTTTAATACGTGGGGGGGGGTCGAGGGAGCAGTACTTC
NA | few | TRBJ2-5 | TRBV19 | CASSIDWRTQETQYF | TGTGCCAGTAGTATAGATTGGCGGACACAAGAGACCCAGTACTTC
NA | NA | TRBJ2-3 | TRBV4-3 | CASSQDHSTDTQYF | TGCGCCAGCAGCCAAGATCACAGCACAGATACGCAGTATTTT
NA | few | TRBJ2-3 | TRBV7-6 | CASSLVYLVFGTARTDTQYF | TGTGCCAGCAGCTTAGTCTATTTGGTTTTTGGGACGGCCCGCACAGATACGCAGTATTTT
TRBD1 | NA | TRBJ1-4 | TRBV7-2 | CASSFSRGGEKLFF | TGTGCCAGCAGCTTTAGCAGGGGGGGGGAAAAACTGTTTTTT
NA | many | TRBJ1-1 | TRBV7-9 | CASSLRQNAEAFF | TGTGCCAGCAGCTTACGTCAGAATGCTGAAGCTTTCTTT
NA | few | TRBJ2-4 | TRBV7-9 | CASSFAQTGQNIQYF | TGTGCCAGCAGCTTTGCCCAAACAGGGCAAAACATTCAGTACTTC
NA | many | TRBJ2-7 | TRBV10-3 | CAIKRGFSYEQYF | TGTGCCATCAAACGGGGCTTCTCCTACGAGCAGTACTTC
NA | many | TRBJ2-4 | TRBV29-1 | CSVAGDENIQYF | TGCAGCGTTGCTGGGGACGAAAACATTCAGTACTTC
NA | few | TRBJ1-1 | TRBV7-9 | CASSLAAENTEAFF | TGTGCCAGCAGCTTAGCCGCAGAGAACACTGAAGCTTTCTTT
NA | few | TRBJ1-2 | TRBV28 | CASRMGPGNYGYTF | TGTGCCAGCCGAATGGGGCCCGGCAACTATGGCTACACCTTC
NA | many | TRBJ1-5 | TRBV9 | CASSVGQGRDQPQHF | TGTGCCAGCAGCGTCGGTCAGGGGAGGGATCAGCCCCAGCATTTT
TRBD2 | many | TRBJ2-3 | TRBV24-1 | CATSDPSPSGGGADTQYF | TGTGCCACCAGTGACCCCTCCCCTAGCGGAGGAGGGGCAGATACGCAGTATTTT
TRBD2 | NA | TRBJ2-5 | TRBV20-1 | CSAREGAGEGETQYF | TGCAGTGCTAGAGAAGGGGCGGGAGAAGGAGAGACCCAGTACTTC
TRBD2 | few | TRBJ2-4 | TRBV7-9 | CASSAQGSSRLAGPLAKNIQYF | TGTGCCAGCAGCGCGCAGGGTTCCAGTCGGCTAGCGGGACCTCTAGCCAAAAACATTCAGTACTTC
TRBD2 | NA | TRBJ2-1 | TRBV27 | CASSIAGVIGYEQFF | TGTGCCAGCAGTATAGCGGGAGTCATCGGGTATGAGCAGTTCTTC
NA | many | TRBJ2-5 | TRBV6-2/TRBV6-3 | CASSTGKTQYF | TGTGCCAGCAGTACCGGAAAGACCCAGTACTTC
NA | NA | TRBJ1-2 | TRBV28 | CASSSLDIGDLGYTF | TGTGCCAGCAGTTCACTCGACATAGGAGACCTTGGCTACACCTTC
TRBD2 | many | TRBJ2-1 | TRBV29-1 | CSVDTGGLAETYNEQFF | TGCAGCGTGGACACCGGGGGACTAGCGGAGACCTACAATGAGCAGTTCTTC
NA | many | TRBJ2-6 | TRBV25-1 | CASSEYSSGANVLTF | TGTGCCAGCAGTGAATATTCCTCTGGGGCCAACGTCCTGACTTTC
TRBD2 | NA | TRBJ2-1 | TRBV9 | CASSPRLAGYNEQFF | TGTGCCAGCAGCCCTCGACTAGCGGGTTACAATGAGCAGTTCTTC
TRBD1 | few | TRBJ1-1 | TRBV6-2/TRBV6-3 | CASRAGTGGLGTEAFF | TGTGCCAGCAGGGCCGGGACAGGGGGCCTCGGGACTGAAGCTTTCTTT
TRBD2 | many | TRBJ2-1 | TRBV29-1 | CSVGVRTSEPDEQFF | TGCAGCGTTGGGGTCCGGACTAGCGAGCCGGATGAGCAGTTCTTC
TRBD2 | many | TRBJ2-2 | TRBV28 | CASSSSGLGTTGELFF | TGTGCCAGCAGTTCCTCGGGACTAGGGACCACCGGGGAGCTGTTTTTT
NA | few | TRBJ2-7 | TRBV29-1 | CSVSPGTPSYEQYF | TGCAGCGTATCGCCCGGGACACCCTCCTACGAGCAGTACTTC
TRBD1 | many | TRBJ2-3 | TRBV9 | CASSVPGTGPPNTQYF | TGTGCCAGCAGCGTTCCCGGGACAGGGCCTCCGAATACGCAGTATTTT
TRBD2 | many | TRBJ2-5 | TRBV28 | CASSLMGLAMVVETQYF | TGTGCCAGCAGTTTAATGGGACTAGCGATGGTGGTTGAGACCCAGTACTTC
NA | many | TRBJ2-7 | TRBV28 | CASSFSGVLVEQYF | TGTGCCAGCAGTTTTTCCGGGGTACTGGTCGAGCAGTACTTC
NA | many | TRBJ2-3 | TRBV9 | CASSADEMGSTDTQYF | TGTGCCAGCAGCGCAGACGAGATGGGGAGCACAGATACGCAGTATTTT
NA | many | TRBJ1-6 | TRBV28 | CASSSGVSPLHF | TGTGCCAGCAGTTCAGGGGTTTCACCCCTCCACTTT
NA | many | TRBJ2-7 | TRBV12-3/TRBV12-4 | CASTLGGTAVSYEQYF | TGTGCCAGCACCCTGGGGGGGACAGCTGTATCCTACGAGCAGTACTTC
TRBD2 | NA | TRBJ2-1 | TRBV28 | CASRSLAGGLHNEQFF | TGTGCCAGCCGCTCACTAGCGGGAGGGTTACACAATGAGCAGTTCTTC
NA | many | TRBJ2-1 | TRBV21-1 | CARGWEQFF | TGTGCCAGAGGTTGGGAGCAGTTCTTC
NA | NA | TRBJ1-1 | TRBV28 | CASSSGSLRERIFF | TGTGCCAGCAGTTCGGGCAGTCTTAGAGAACGGATTTTCTTT
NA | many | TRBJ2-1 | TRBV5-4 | CASSLWGVNEQFF | TGTGCCAGCAGCTTGTGGGGGGTCAATGAGCAGTTCTTC
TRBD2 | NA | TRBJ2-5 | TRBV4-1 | CASSQRVLAEETQYF | TGCGCCAGCAGCCAAAGGGTACTAGCGGAAGAGACCCAGTACTTC
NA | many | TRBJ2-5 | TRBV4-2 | CASSQDVRRVGRMESETQYF | TGTGCCAGCAGCCAAGATGTACGTAGGGTAGGAAGAATGGAGAGTGAGACCCAGTACTTC
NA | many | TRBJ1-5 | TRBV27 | CASSFNSRNQPQHF | TGTGCCAGCAGTTTTAATAGTAGGAATCAGCCCCAGCATTTT
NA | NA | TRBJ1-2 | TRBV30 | CACPLGSYGYTF | TGTGCCTGTCCCCTCGGGAGTTATGGCTACACCTTC
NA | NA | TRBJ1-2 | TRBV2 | CASSAGEDYGYTF | TGTGCCAGCAGTGCGGGAGAAGACTATGGCTACACCTTC
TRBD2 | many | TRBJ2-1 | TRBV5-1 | CASSPGEGPYNEQFF | TGCGCCAGCAGCCCCGGGGAGGGGCCTTACAATGAGCAGTTCTTC
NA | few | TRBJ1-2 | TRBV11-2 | CASSLLGSSDGYTF | TGTGCCAGCAGCTTACTTGGGTCGTCGGATGGCTACACCTTC
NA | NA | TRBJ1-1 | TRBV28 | CASSSPRRGYAETFF | TGTGCCAGCAGCTCCCCTCGCAGGGGTTACGCTGAAACTTTCTTT